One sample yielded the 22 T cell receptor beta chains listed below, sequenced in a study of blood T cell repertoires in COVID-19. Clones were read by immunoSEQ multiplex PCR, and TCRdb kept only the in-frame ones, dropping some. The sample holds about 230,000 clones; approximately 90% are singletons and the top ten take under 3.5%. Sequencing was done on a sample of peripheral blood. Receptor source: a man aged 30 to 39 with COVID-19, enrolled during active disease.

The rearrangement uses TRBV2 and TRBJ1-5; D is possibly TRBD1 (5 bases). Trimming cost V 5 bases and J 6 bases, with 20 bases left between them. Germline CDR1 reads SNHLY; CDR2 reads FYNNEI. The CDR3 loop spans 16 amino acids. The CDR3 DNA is TGTGCCAGCAGTCCGGGGGGTAGGGGAGCGGGTCAGCCCCAGCATTTT. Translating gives CASSPGGRGAGQPQHF.

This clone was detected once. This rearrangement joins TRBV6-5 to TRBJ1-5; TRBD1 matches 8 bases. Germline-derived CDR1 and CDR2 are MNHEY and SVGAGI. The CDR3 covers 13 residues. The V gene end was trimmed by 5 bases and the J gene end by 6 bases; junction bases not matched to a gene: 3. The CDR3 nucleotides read TGTGCCAGCAGTCGGACAGGGACTCAGCCCCAGCATTTT. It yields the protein CASSRTGTQPQHF.

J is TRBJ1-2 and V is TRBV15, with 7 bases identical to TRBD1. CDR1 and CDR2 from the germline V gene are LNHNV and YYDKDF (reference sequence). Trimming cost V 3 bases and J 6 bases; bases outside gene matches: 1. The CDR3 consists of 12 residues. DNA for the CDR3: TGTGCCACCAGCAGGGACAGGAATGGCTACACCTTC. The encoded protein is CATSRDRNGYTF.

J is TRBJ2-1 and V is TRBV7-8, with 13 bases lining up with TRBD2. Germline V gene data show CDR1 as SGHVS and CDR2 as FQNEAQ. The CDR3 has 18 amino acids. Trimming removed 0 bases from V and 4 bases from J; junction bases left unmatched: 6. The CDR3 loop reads CASSLARGTSGIYNEQFF. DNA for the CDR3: TGTGCCAGCAGCTTAGCGCGTGGGACTAGCGGGATTTACAATGAGCAGTTCTTC.

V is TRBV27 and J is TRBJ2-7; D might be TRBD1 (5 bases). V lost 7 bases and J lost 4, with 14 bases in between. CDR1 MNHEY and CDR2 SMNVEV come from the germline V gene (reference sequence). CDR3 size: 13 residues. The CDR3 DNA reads TGTGCCAGCAAGGTCGCAGGGCGATACGAGCAGTACTTC. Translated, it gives CASKVAGRYEQYF.

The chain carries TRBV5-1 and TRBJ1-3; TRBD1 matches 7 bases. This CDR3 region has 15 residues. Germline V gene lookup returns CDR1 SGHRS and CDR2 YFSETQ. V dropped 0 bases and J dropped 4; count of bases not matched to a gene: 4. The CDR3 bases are TGCGCCAGCAGCTTGGGCGGGACAGAGGGAAACACCATATATTTT. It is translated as CASSLGGTEGNTIYF.

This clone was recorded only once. The CDR3 region is CASSILSWVAFEQDTQYF. The CDR3 DNA is TGTGCCAGCAGCATCCTGTCGTGGGTAGCCTTCGAGCAGGATACGCAGTATTTT. The chain joins TRBV28 to TRBJ2-3; D unresolved. CDR3 length equals 18 residues. Germline CDR1 is MDHEN and CDR2 is SYDVKM. V was shortened by 6 bases and J by 6 bases, with 28 bases between the two germline ends.

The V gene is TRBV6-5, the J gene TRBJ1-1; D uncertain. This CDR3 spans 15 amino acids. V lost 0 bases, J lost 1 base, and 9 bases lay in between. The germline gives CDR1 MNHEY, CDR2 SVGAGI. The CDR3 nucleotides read TGTGCCAGCAGTTACTCGTTGCGTGGGAACACTGAAGCTTTCTTT. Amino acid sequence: CASSYSLRGNTEAFF.

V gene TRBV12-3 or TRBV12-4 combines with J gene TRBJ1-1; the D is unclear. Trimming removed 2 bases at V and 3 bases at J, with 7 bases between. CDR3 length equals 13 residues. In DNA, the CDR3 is TGTGCCAGCAGTTTATACGCGCACACTGAAGCTTTCTTT. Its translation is CASSLYAHTEAFF.

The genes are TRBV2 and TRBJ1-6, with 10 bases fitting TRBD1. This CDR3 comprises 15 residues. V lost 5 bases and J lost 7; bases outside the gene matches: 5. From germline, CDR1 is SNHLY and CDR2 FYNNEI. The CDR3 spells CASSWTGGENSPLHF. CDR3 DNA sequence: TGTGCCAGCAGTTGGACAGGGGGGGAGAATTCACCCCTCCACTTT.

The CDR3 sequence: CASSIDGAYGYTF. DNA for the CDR3: TGCGCCAGCAGCATAGACGGAGCCTATGGCTACACCTTC. The chain has TRBV5-1 and TRBJ1-2; D unclear. V lost 4 bases and J lost 4, with 11 bases in between. The germline gives CDR1 SGHRS, CDR2 YFSETQ. There are 13 residues in the CDR3. Complete variable domain (other parts from reference TRBV5-1 and TRBJ1-2): KAGVTQTPRYLIKTRGQQVTLSCSPISGHRSVSWYQQTPGQGLQFLFEYFSETQRNKGNFPGRFSGRQFSNSRSEMNVSTLELGDSALYLCASSIDGAYGYTFGSGTRLTVV.

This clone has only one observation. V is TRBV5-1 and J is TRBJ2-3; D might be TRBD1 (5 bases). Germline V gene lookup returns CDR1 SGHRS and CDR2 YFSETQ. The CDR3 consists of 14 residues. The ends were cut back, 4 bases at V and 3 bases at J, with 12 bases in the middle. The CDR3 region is CASSNRPATDTQYF. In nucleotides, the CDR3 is TGCGCCAGCAGCAACAGGCCGGCGACAGATACGCAGTATTTT.

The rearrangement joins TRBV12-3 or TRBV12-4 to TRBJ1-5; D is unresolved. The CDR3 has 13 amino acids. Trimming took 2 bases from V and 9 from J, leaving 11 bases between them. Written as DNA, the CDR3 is TGTGCCAGCAGTTTACTCCTAATCGGGCCCCAGCATTTT. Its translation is CASSLLLIGPQHF.

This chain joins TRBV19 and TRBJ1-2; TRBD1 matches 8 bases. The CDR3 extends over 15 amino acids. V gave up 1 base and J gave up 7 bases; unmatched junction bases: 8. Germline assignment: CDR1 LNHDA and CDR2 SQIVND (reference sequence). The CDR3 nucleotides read TGTGCCAGTAGTATAGGAGACAGGGGATTCTCTGGCTACACCTTC. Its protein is CASSIGDRGFSGYTF.

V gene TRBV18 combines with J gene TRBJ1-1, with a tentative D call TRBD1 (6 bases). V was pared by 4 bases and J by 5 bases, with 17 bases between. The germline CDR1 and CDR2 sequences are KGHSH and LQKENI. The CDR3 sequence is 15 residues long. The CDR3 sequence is CASSLRQVVRTEAFF. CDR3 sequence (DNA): TGTGCCAGCTCACTCAGACAGGTCGTAAGGACTGAAGCTTTCTTT.

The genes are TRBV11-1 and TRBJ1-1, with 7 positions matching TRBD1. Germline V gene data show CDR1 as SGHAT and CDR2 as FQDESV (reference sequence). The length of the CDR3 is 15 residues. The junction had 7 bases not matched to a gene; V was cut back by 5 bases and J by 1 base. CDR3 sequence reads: CASSLSRTGNTEAFF. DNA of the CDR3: TGTGCCAGCAGCCTTTCCCGGACAGGGAACACTGAAGCTTTCTTT. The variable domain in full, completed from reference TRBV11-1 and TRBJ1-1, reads EAEVAQSPRYKITEKSQAVAFWCDPISGHATLYWYRQILGQGPELLVQFQDESVVDDSQLPKDRFSAERLKGVDSTLKIQPAELGDSAMYLCASSLSRTGNTEAFFGQGTRLTVV.

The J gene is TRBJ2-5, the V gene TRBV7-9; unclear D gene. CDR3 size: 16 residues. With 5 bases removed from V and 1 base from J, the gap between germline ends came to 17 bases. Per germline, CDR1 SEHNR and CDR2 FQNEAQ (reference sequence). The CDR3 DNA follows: TGTGCCAGCAGCCCGACACGCCAATGGGTCCAAGAGACCCAGTACTTC. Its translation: CASSPTRQWVQETQYF. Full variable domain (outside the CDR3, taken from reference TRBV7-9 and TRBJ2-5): DTGVSQNPRHKITKRGQNVTFRCDPISEHNRLYWYRQTLGQGPEFLTYFQNEAQLEKSRLLSDRFSAERPKGSFSTLEIQRTEQGDSAMYLCASSPTRQWVQETQYFGPGTRLLVL.

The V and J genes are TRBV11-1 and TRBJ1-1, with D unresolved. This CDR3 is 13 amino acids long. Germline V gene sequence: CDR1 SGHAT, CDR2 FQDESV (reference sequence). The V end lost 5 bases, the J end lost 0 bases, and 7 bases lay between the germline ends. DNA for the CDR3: TGTGCCAGCAGCATCCAGATGAACACTGAAGCTTTCTTT. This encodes CASSIQMNTEAFF.

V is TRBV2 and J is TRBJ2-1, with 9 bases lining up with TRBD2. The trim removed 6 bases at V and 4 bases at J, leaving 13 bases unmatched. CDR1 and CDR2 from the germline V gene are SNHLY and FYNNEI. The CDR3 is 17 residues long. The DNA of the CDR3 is TGTGCCAGCAGATTCGCCGGGACTAGCAGATTTTACAATGAGCAGTTCTTC. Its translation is CASRFAGTSRFYNEQFF.

CDR3 nucleotides: TGTGCCAGCAGCTTGGGGGTGGGGAGGGCTGAAGCTTTCTTT. This gives the protein CASSLGVGRAEAFF. The chain couples TRBV5-4 to TRBJ1-1; no clear D gene. Germline loops: CDR1 SGHNT, CDR2 YYREEE (reference sequence). With 0 bases removed from V and 6 bases from J, the gap between germline ends came to 12 bases. The CDR3 covers 14 residues.

CDR3 nucleotide sequence: TGTGCCAGCAGTGACTCATCCGGAGGGAATTCACCCCTCCACTTT. Its protein product is CASSDSSGGNSPLHF. The chain has TRBV6-4 and TRBJ1-6; D ambiguous. Germline loops: CDR1 MRHNA, CDR2 SNTAGT. The CDR3 sequence is 15 residues long. The V end was cut by 0 bases, the J end by 7 bases, with 10 bases between.

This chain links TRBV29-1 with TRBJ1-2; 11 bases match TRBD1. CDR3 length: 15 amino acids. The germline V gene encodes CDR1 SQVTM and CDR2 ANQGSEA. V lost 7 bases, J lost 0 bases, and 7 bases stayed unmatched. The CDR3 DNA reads TGCAGCGCTATGGACAGGGGGCAGGCTAACTATGGCTACACCTTC. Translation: CSAMDRGQANYGYTF.